This T cell receptor beta chain emerged from a study of human T cells and chemical hapten exposure. Time point meaning: patch test 1, 2 weeks after DPC sensitization. The sample's treatment: therapeutic diphenylcyclopropenone sensitization with weekly scalp DPC. Those who donated were patients with alopecia, 18 to 70 years of age, and suitable for DPC. This clonotype was counted at least ten times. The antigen remains unidentified. A single record per CDR3 protein comes from TCRdb applying MiXCR to the RACE reads. This sample has tens of thousands of distinct CDR3 sequences, with roughly 9.8% found just once. This CDR3 spans 17 amino acids. Germline CDR1 is SGHNT and CDR2 is YYREEE (reference sequence). The V and J ends lost 4 bases and 3 bases, in that order; junction bases with no gene match: 10. The study, taken as a whole, reports: The number of TCRs over 1 in 1000 frequency stayed unchanged after DPC.

The sequence came from a woman aged 40 to 50 with alopecia areata. Some clones in this sample may be carry-over from other donors' samples. The genes are TRBV5-4 and TRBJ2-3; TRBD2 matches 11 bases. Sample: whole blood, taken in connection with sensitization to the hapten diphenylcyclopropenone (DPC). The CDR3 DNA is TGTGCCAGCAGCCGTCCCCCTCTAGCGGGGGGAACAGATACGCAGTATTTT. Translating gives CASSRPPLAGGTDTQYF.